This T cell receptor (beta chain) originates from a study of technical replicates of blood from a few donors. The CDR3 sequence is 16 residues long. CDR1 is MNHEY, CDR2 SVGAGI, per germline. V trimming: 6 bases; J trimming: 7 bases; junction bases outside the gene matches: 14. Repertoires were generated with immunoSEQ multiplex PCR, while TCRdb's copy carries only in-frame clones and drops some. The table records around 58,000 clones, about 87% of them present only once. Sequencing used PBMCs. The sequence came from a human donor in good health. Some clones in this sample may be carry-over from other donors' samples. The chain recombines TRBV6-5 with TRBJ1-1, with 10 bases that match TRBD1. CDR3 nucleotides: TGTGCCAGCAGCTACCCTACCGGGACAGGGGCCATTGAAGCTTTCTTT. Residues: CASSYPTGTGAIEAFF.